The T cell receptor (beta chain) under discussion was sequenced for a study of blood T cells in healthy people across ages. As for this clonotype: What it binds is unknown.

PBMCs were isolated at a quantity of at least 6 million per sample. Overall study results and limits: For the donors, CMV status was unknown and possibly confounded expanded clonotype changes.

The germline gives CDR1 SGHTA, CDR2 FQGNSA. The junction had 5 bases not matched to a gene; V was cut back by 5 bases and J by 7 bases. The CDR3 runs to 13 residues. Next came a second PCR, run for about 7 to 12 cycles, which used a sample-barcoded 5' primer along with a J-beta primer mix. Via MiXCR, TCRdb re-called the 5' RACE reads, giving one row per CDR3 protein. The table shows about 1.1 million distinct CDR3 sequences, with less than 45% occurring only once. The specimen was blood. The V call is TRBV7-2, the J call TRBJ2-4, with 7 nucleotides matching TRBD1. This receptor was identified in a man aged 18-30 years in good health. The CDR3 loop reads CASSPHRGNIQYF. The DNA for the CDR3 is TGTGCCAGCAGCCCCCACAGGGGTAACATTCAGTACTTC.